This passage covers 18 T cell receptor beta chains from one sample sequenced in a study of cytomegalovirus exposure and HLA in healthy donors. The PCR was carried out with 60 Vbeta primers and 13 Jbeta primers. Using immunoSEQ multiplex PCR, the repertoire was profiled, and TCRdb retains in-frame clones only, with some absent. The table shows tens of thousands of clones, with around three quarters occurring only once. Specimen: PBMCs. These receptor sequences come from a female donor in good health and CMV-seronegative.

CDR3: CASSLETDYGYTF. DNA for the CDR3: TGCGCCAGCAGCTTGGAGACAGACTATGGCTACACCTTC. The genes are TRBV5-1 and TRBJ1-2; D may be TRBD1 (5 bases). The CDR3 has 13 amino acids. V was cut by 0 bases and J by 3 bases, with 6 bases left in between. CDR1 is SGHRS and CDR2 is YFSETQ in the germline V gene.

The genes are TRBV19 and TRBJ1-1; D not certain. CDR1 and CDR2 (germline): LNHDA, SQIVND (reference sequence). The CDR3 sequence is 13 residues long. Trimming took off 6 bases at V and 1 base at J, with 9 bases between the two ends. CDR3 region: CASSRVGNTEAFF. The CDR3 DNA reads TGTGCCAGTAGCCGCGTCGGGAACACTGAAGCTTTCTTT.

The genes are TRBV5-6 and TRBJ2-5; D gene ambiguous. The end of the DNA is better explained by TRBJ2-7, so the J call may be wrong. The germline CDR1 and CDR2 sequences are SGHDT and YYEEEE. The CDR3 is 14 residues long. The CDR3 DNA reads as TGTGCCAGCAGCTTGTGGTCTAGCTCCTACGAGCAGTACTTC. This translates into CASSLWSSSYEQYF.

The rearrangement joins TRBV4-2 to TRBJ1-1; the D is unclear. The V gene's germline CDR1 is LGHNA and CDR2 YNFKEQ. CDR3 size: 14 residues. Deletions cut 3 bases from V and 7 bases from J, with 15 bases between. CDR3: CASSQERGPGEAFF. The CDR3 nucleotides read TGTGCCAGCAGCCAGGAGCGAGGCCCGGGTGAAGCTTTCTTT.

The J gene is TRBJ1-1, the V gene TRBV10-3; D gene uncertain. This CDR3 spans 15 amino acids. Per germline, CDR1 ENHRY and CDR2 SYGVKD. Between the trimmed V and J ends, which lost 4 bases and 5 bases, there was a span of 17 bases. CDR3 region: CAISASLGKRTEAFF. The CDR3 nucleotides are TGTGCCATCAGTGCCTCCTTGGGTAAGAGGACTGAAGCTTTCTTT.

The chain joins TRBV6-1 to TRBJ1-5, with 7 bases aligning to TRBD1. J gave up 0 bases and V 4 bases, and 3 bases lay outside the gene matches. This CDR3 has 15 amino acids. CDR1 and CDR2 from the germline V gene are MNHNS and SASEGT. The CDR3 reads CASSGDRYSNQPQHF. As DNA, the CDR3 is TGTGCCAGCAGTGGGGACAGATATAGCAATCAGCCCCAGCATTTT.

V gene TRBV12-5 combines with J gene TRBJ2-1, with a tentative D call TRBD1 (6 bases). The CDR3 spans 14 residues. The germline V gene has CDR1 LGHNT and CDR2 FRNRAP. V lost 4 bases and J 8 bases, leaving 15 bases between the germline ends. CDR3 amino acids: CASGSGQPGDEQFF. The DNA of the CDR3 is TGTGCTAGTGGTTCCGGACAGCCTGGGGATGAGCAGTTCTTC.

V usage is TRBV15 and J usage is TRBJ1-2; 12 bases agree with TRBD1. CDR1 is LNHNV, CDR2 YYDKDF, per germline (reference sequence). Unmatched junction bases numbered 7, after V lost 1 base and J lost 4 bases. The CDR3 spans 17 residues. The CDR3 coding sequence is TGTGCCACCAGCAGAGGGGACAGGGGGCTCAGTGGCTATGGCTACACCTTC. Translated: CATSRGDRGLSGYGYTF.

The V call is TRBV6-5, the J call TRBJ1-5; 10 bases align to TRBD1. Trimming took 6 bases from V and 4 from J; bases not matched to a gene: 6. CDR3 size: 15 residues. The germline CDR1 and CDR2 sequences are MNHEY and SVGAGI. CDR3 sequence: CASRLDRGLNQPQHF. The DNA of the CDR3 is TGTGCCAGCAGACTCGACAGGGGGCTGAATCAGCCCCAGCATTTT.

CDR3 coding DNA: TGTGCCAGTAGGTTATCAGGGGTTGGACGCACAGATACGCAGTATTTT. Translated: CASRLSGVGRTDTQYF. The chain combines TRBV19 with TRBJ2-3; D is possibly TRBD1 (6 bases). The CDR3 extends over 16 amino acids. Germline CDR1 reads LNHDA; CDR2 reads SQIVND (reference sequence). Deletions cut 6 bases from V and 1 base from J, with 17 bases between.

This chain joins TRBV4-3 and TRBJ1-1; a possible D gene is TRBD1 (5 bases). V lost 7 bases and J 1 base, leaving 10 bases between the germline ends. CDR1 is LGHNA and CDR2 is YSLEER in the germline V gene. CDR3 length: 13 amino acids. CDR3 coding DNA: TGCGCCAGCACCCCTGACAGGAACACTGAAGCTTTCTTT. Its translation is CASTPDRNTEAFF.

This chain uses TRBV19 with TRBJ1-1; D is ambiguous. This CDR3 has 15 amino acids. CDR1 LNHDA and CDR2 SQIVND come from the germline V gene (reference sequence). Trimming shortened V by 4 bases and J by 0 bases, and 12 bases separated the two germline ends. The CDR3 is CASSKVAGLNTEAFF. The CDR3 DNA is TGTGCCAGTAGTAAGGTGGCAGGCTTGAACACTGAAGCTTTCTTT. Complete variable domain (other parts from reference TRBV19 and TRBJ1-1): DGGITQSPKYLFRKEGQNVTLSCEQNLNHDAMYWYRQDPGQGLRLIYYSQIVNDFQKGDIAEGYSVSREKKESFPLTVTSAQKNPTAFYLCASSKVAGLNTEAFFGQGTRLTVV.

This clone was seen more than once but under ten times. The chain has TRBV11-2 and TRBJ1-2; 7 bases fit TRBD1. The CDR3 has 16 residues. Germline CDR1 and CDR2: SGHAT and FQNNGV. Trimming removed 4 bases from V and 6 bases from J; junction bases left unmatched: 14. CDR3 residues: CASSSGDSGVGHGYTF. CDR3 in DNA: TGTGCCAGCAGCTCTGGGGACAGCGGAGTTGGACATGGCTACACCTTC.

The chain uses TRBV29-1 and TRBJ1-1; perhaps TRBD1 as D (5 bases). CDR1 and CDR2 from the germline V gene are SQVTM and ANQGSEA. V was pared by 4 bases and J by 0 bases, with 6 bases between. The CDR3 extends over 12 amino acids. The CDR3 DNA reads as TGCAGCGTTGCGGGGGTGAACACTGAAGCTTTCTTT. This encodes CSVAGVNTEAFF. Using reference TRBV29-1 and TRBJ1-1 for the parts outside the CDR3, the full variable domain is SAVISQKPSRDICQRGTSLTIQCQVDSQVTMMFWYRQQPGQSLTLIATANQGSEATYESGFVIDKFPISRPNLTFSTLTVSNMSPEDSSIYLCSVAGVNTEAFFGQGTRLTVV.

The rearrangement uses TRBV5-4 and TRBJ2-5; 7 positions match TRBD1. The CDR3 spans 14 residues. Germline V lookup: CDR1 SGHNT, CDR2 YYREEE (reference sequence). V shed 3 bases, J shed 0 bases, and the junction held 2 bases outside the gene matches. The CDR3 DNA reads TGTGCCAGCAGCTCCGGGACAGACCAAGAGACCCAGTACTTC. Translated: CASSSGTDQETQYF.

The chain is built from TRBV7-3 and TRBJ2-3; the D gene is possibly TRBD2 (7 bases). CDR3 length: 13 residues. Between the trimmed V and J ends, which lost 11 bases and 0 bases, there was a span of 12 bases. Germline V gene sequence: CDR1 SGHTA, CDR2 FQGTGA. The CDR3 DNA reads as TGTGCCCGTCGGGGGGCAAGCACAGATACGCAGTATTTT. It is translated as CARRGASTDTQYF.

The chain combines TRBV7-9 with TRBJ2-5, with 7 bases fitting TRBD1. Trimming cost V 9 bases and J 3 bases; bases outside gene matches: 13. Germline V CDR1 and CDR2: SEHNR, FQNEAQ (reference sequence). CDR3 length equals 15 residues. This CDR3 is CASLKGQFTKETQYF. CDR3 DNA sequence: TGTGCCAGTTTAAAGGGACAGTTCACGAAAGAGACCCAGTACTTC.

The chain uses TRBV5-6 and TRBJ2-2; 8 bases fit TRBD1. The V gene's germline CDR1 is SGHDT and CDR2 YYEEEE. V shed 5 bases, J shed 0 bases, and the junction held 12 bases outside the gene matches. The CDR3 extends over 18 amino acids. CDR3 residues: CASRLQGAPFANTGELFF. CDR3 DNA: TGTGCCAGCAGGTTGCAGGGGGCCCCTTTCGCGAACACCGGGGAGCTGTTTTTT.